This TCR beta chain emerged from a study of identifying expanded T cells in peripheral blood. During the collection period, no donor immune events like infections were recorded. Using immunoSEQ multiplex PCR, the repertoire was profiled, and TCRdb retains in-frame clones only, with some absent. Among roughly 86,000 clones listed, approximately 84% were seen once. CDR3 length: 12 residues. The V gene lost 8 bases and the J gene lost 1 base, with 8 bases spanning the gap. Germline values: CDR1 MNHNY, CDR2 SVGAGI (reference sequence). This clone was recorded only once. The chain carries TRBV6-6 and TRBJ1-2, with D tentatively TRBD1 (5 bases). This TCR came from a person aged 18-70 years in good health. Sequenced: blood. CDR3 sequence reads: CASFGGNYGYTF. The DNA for the CDR3 is TGTGCCAGCTTTGGGGGTAACTATGGCTACACCTTC.